This TCR beta chain emerged from a study of early T cells in non-severe SARS-CoV-2 infection. There are a few counts of this clonotype. Antigen unknown. Regarding the study as a whole: The matching step, a VDJdb search, favored anti-spike CD8 responses and missed private and CD4 specificities.

The CDR3 runs to 15 residues. The V gene's germline CDR1 is SGHKS and CDR2 YYEKEE (reference sequence). Between the trimmed V and J ends, which lost 1 base and 4 bases, there was a span of 14 bases. Individual cDNA molecules received unique molecular identifiers during library preparation. TCRdb recomputed calls from the 5' RACE reads with MiXCR, one row per CDR3 protein. The sample lists 60,000 to 90,000 distinct CDR3 sequences, about a sixth seen once, with approximately 2.9% in the top ten. This sequence originates from an adult who was a healthcare worker with PCR-confirmed SARS-CoV-2 infection or an uninfected control (not recorded which). Sequencing was carried out using whole blood. V usage is TRBV5-5 and J usage is TRBJ1-1, with TRBD1 as a possible D gene (5 bases). The CDR3 loop reads CASSLWGAGGTEAFF. As DNA, the CDR3 is TGTGCCAGCAGCTTGTGGGGCGCCGGGGGCACTGAAGCTTTCTTT.